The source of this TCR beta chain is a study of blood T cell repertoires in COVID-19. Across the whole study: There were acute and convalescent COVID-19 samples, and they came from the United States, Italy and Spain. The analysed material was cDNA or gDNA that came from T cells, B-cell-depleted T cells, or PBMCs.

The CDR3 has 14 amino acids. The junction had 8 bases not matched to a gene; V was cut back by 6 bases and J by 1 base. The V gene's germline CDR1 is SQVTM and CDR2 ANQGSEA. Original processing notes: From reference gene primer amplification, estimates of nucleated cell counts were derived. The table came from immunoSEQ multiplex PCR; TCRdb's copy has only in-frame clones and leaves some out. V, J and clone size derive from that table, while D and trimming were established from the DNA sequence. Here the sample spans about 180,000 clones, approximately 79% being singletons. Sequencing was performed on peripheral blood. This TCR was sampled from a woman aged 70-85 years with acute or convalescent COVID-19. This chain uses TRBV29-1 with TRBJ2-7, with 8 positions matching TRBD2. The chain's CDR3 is CSVLSGSSSYEQYF. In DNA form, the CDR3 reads TGCAGCGTACTAAGCGGGAGTTCGTCCTACGAGCAGTACTTC.